The 31 T cell receptor beta chains reported below all come from one sample, sequenced in a study of technical replicates of blood from a few donors. Only in-frame clones appear in the TCRdb table, and some are missing; sequencing was by immunoSEQ multiplex PCR. The sample has some 70,000 clones; roughly 93% are singletons. Sequenced input: T cells isolated from PBMCs. The receptor set was obtained from a human donor in good health.

J is TRBJ1-5 and V is TRBV2; D is unresolved. Germline assignment: CDR1 SNHLY and CDR2 FYNNEI. CDR3 length: 11 residues. V lost 7 bases, J lost 3 bases, and 4 bases lay in between. The CDR3 coding sequence is TGTGCCAGCATGGCCAATCAGCCCCAGCATTTT. This translates into CASMANQPQHF.

The rearrangement joins TRBV28 to TRBJ1-2, with 8 bases that match TRBD1. The junction had 13 bases not matched to a gene; V was cut back by 10 bases and J by 6 bases. Germline CDR1 and CDR2: MDHEN and SYDVKM. The length of the CDR3 is 14 residues. The CDR3 bases are TGTGCCACCAACACACCTGACAGGGGACATGGCTACACCTTC. Translating it yields CATNTPDRGHGYTF.

This clone was seen a single time. The V call is TRBV9, the J call TRBJ1-2, with D uncertain. V was pared by 4 bases and J by 6 bases, with 13 bases between. CDR1 is SGDLS, CDR2 YYNGEE, per germline. The CDR3 contains 13 residues. The CDR3 here is CASSPPSLNGYTF. The CDR3 coding sequence is TGTGCCAGCAGCCCACCCAGTTTAAATGGCTACACCTTC.

The table lists this clone with a few counts. The V and J genes are TRBV9 and TRBJ1-1; TRBD1 matches 7 bases. The ends lost 3 bases at V and 3 bases at J; junction bases unmatched: 2. Germline-derived CDR1 and CDR2 are SGDLS and YYNGEE. The CDR3 is made up of 13 amino acids. The CDR3 sequence is CASSDTGDTEAFF. The CDR3 nucleotides are TGTGCCAGCAGCGATACAGGGGACACTGAAGCTTTCTTT.

V and J are TRBV9 and TRBJ2-7, with 9 bases fitting TRBD1. V was pared by 3 bases and J by 6 bases, with 7 bases of the junction left unmatched. The V gene's germline CDR1 is SGDLS and CDR2 YYNGEE. The CDR3 is 14 residues long. The CDR3 nucleotides read TGTGCCAGCAGCGCGGGACAGGGAGCACTCGAGCAGTACTTC. This translates into CASSAGQGALEQYF.

This chain joins TRBV2 and TRBJ2-2, with D tentatively TRBD2 (6 bases). This CDR3 spans 13 amino acids. CDR1 SNHLY and CDR2 FYNNEI come from the germline V gene. Trimming stripped 8 bases from V and 5 bases from J, with 12 bases between. CDR3 loop: CASGSEGTGELFF. The CDR3 coding sequence is TGTGCCAGCGGGTCGGAGGGGACCGGGGAGCTGTTTTTT.

This clone was observed a single time. The J gene is TRBJ2-7, the V gene TRBV28, with D maybe TRBD1 (6 bases). This CDR3 is 14 amino acids long. V lost 10 bases, J lost 0 bases, and 16 bases lay in between. Germline V gene sequence: CDR1 MDHEN, CDR2 SYDVKM. CDR3 bases: TGTGCCACCAAACAGGGCTTAAGCTCCTACGAGCAGTACTTC. Residues: CATKQGLSSYEQYF.

As DNA, the CDR3 is TGTGCCAGCAGTGAATTACTGAGAGGCGGCTACACCTTC. Its translation is CASSELLRGGYTF. The J gene is TRBJ1-2, the V gene TRBV2; D call uncertain. Germline V CDR1 and CDR2: SNHLY, FYNNEI. V lost 2 bases and J lost 8, with 12 bases in between. The CDR3 length is 13 residues.

This chain uses TRBV27 with TRBJ1-1; D may be TRBD1 (5 bases). Germline V gene sequence: CDR1 MNHEY, CDR2 SMNVEV (reference sequence). The V and J ends lost 6 bases and 2 bases respectively, with 10 bases between them. The CDR3 is 13 amino acids. The CDR3: CASSMTVNTEAFF. For the CDR3, the DNA is TGTGCCAGCAGCATGACAGTAAACACTGAAGCTTTCTTT.

The chain couples TRBV27 to TRBJ2-7, with D uncertain. Germline CDR1 and CDR2: MNHEY and SMNVEV (reference sequence). The CDR3 contains 15 residues. The germline V and J ends were trimmed by 2 bases and 1 base, with 12 bases remaining between them. CDR3 sequence: CASSLIPTASYEQYF. In DNA, the CDR3 is TGTGCCAGCAGTTTAATTCCTACAGCATCCTACGAGCAGTACTTC.

CDR3 in amino acids: CASSLVTGAGNQPQHF. The CDR3 DNA is TGTGCCAGCAGCTTAGTAACAGGGGCTGGCAATCAGCCCCAGCATTTT. This rearrangement joins TRBV11-2 to TRBJ1-5; 7 bases align to TRBD1. With V trimmed by 1 base and J by 2 bases, 5 bases remained unmatched. CDR1 is SGHAT, CDR2 FQNNGV, per germline. CDR3 length: 16 residues.

J is TRBJ2-5 and V is TRBV4-1, with 7 nucleotides matching TRBD2. V gave up 0 bases and J gave up 3 bases; unmatched junction bases: 1. This CDR3 contains 14 residues. Germline V gene data show CDR1 as MGHRA and CDR2 as YSYEKL. CDR3 in amino acids: CASSQEGLKETQYF. CDR3 coding DNA: TGCGCCAGCAGCCAAGAGGGACTAAAAGAGACCCAGTACTTC.

This clone was seen a single time. The rearrangement joins TRBV2 to TRBJ1-4; D uncertain. The CDR3 has 14 residues. CDR1 is SNHLY, CDR2 FYNNEI, per germline. Trimming stripped 1 base from V and 4 bases from J, with 7 bases between. The CDR3 loop is CASSEEPGNEKLFF. The CDR3 DNA is TGTGCCAGCAGTGAAGAGCCGGGTAATGAAAAACTGTTTTTT.

The V gene is TRBV28, the J gene TRBJ2-3; TRBD2 matches 7 bases. From germline, CDR1 is MDHEN and CDR2 SYDVKM. The CDR3 loop spans 14 amino acids. Germline trimming cut 6 bases from V and 2 bases from J; bases unmatched to any gene: 5. CDR3 DNA sequence: TGTGCCAGCAGCCCTAGCGGAGACACAGATACGCAGTATTTT. This translates into CASSPSGDTDTQYF. Using reference TRBV28 and TRBJ2-3 for the parts outside the CDR3, the full variable domain is DVKVTQSSRYLVKRTGEKVFLECVQDMDHENMFWYRQDPGLGLRLIYFSYDVKMKEKGDIPEGYSVSREKKERFSLILESASTNQTSMYLCASSPSGDTDTQYFGPGTRLTVL.

This clone has only a few counts. V gene TRBV7-2 combines with J gene TRBJ2-2, with 8 bases matching TRBD2. J was trimmed by 7 bases and V by 1 base; bases with no gene match: 2. Germline V gene sequence: CDR1 SGHTA, CDR2 FQGNSA. The CDR3 is 14 amino acids. CDR3 nucleotide sequence: TGTGCCAGCAGCTTAGGACTAGCGCACGGGGAGCTGTTTTTT. Its translation: CASSLGLAHGELFF.

This sequence joins TRBV9 and TRBJ2-3; TRBD2 aligns across 7 bases. CDR3 length: 15 residues. J gave up 2 bases and V 0 bases, and 3 bases lay outside the gene matches. The germline gives CDR1 SGDLS, CDR2 YYNGEE. CDR3 nucleotides: TGTGCCAGCAGCGTAGAAGGGGACTACACAGATACGCAGTATTTT. Translating it yields CASSVEGDYTDTQYF.

The chain recombines TRBV19 with TRBJ1-2, with D hard to call. This CDR3 contains 14 residues. Deletions cut 5 bases from V and 4 bases from J, with 14 bases between. CDR1 and CDR2 from the germline V gene are LNHDA and SQIVND (reference sequence). The CDR3 DNA sequence: TGTGCCAGTAGTCCTCCTAGCAGCATCTATGGCTACACCTTC. Its protein product is CASSPPSSIYGYTF.

CDR3 protein: CASSHLRTGSGNTIYF. For the CDR3, the DNA is TGCGCCAGCAGCCACCTTAGGACAGGCTCTGGAAACACCATATATTTT. This chain joins TRBV4-1 and TRBJ1-3, with 7 positions matching TRBD1. Losses at the gene ends were 3 bases for V and 0 bases for J; bases not matched to a gene: 5. Germline lookup yields CDR1 MGHRA and CDR2 YSYEKL. CDR3 length: 16 residues.

V and J are TRBV28 and TRBJ1-2; 8 bases match TRBD1. The germline CDR1 and CDR2 sequences are MDHEN and SYDVKM. The CDR3 totals 16 residues. The V gene end was trimmed by 4 bases and the J gene end by 0 bases; junction bases not matched to a gene: 7. DNA for the CDR3: TGTGCCAGCAGTTGGGGACAGGCTGAAGCTAACTATGGCTACACCTTC. Translation: CASSWGQAEANYGYTF.

This chain uses TRBV6-5 with TRBJ1-1, with D unclear. Trimming left V 7 bases short and J 1 base short, with 13 bases between. The CDR3 extends over 14 amino acids. Germline lookup yields CDR1 MNHEY and CDR2 SVGAGI. The CDR3 bases are TGTGCCAGCAACACTAACCTTCCGAACACTGAAGCTTTCTTT. Protein: CASNTNLPNTEAFF.

Remarks on this clone: Distinct nucleotide sequences in the sample also encode this CDR3. The J gene is TRBJ1-1, the V gene TRBV7-9; tentative D call: TRBD1 (5 bases). Germline CDR1 reads SEHNR; CDR2 reads FQNEAQ (reference sequence). The CDR3 is 13 residues long. The CDR3 region is CASGHTGNTEAFF. Written as DNA, the CDR3 is TGTGCTAGCGGCCACACAGGGAACACTGAAGCTTTCTTT.

The V gene is TRBV6-6, the J gene TRBJ1-1; unclear D gene. Per the germline V gene, CDR1 is MNHNY and CDR2 is SVGAGI (reference sequence). Trimming cost V 2 bases and J 5 bases, with 12 bases left between them. The CDR3 loop spans 14 amino acids. CDR3 amino acids: CASSYNGHGTEAFF. Written as DNA, the CDR3 is TGTGCCAGCAGTTACAATGGCCACGGGACTGAAGCTTTCTTT.

The J gene is TRBJ2-7, the V gene TRBV7-6; 8 nucleotides align to TRBD1. V gave up 3 bases and J gave up 3 bases; unmatched junction bases: 4. The CDR3 loop spans 14 amino acids. Germline CDR1 reads SGHVS; CDR2 reads FNYEAQ. CDR3 DNA: TGTGCCAGCAGCTTTGGGACAGGCCGCTACGAGCAGTACTTC. Protein sequence: CASSFGTGRYEQYF.

The chain uses TRBV6-5 and TRBJ2-7, with a tentative D call TRBD1 (5 bases). This CDR3 region has 15 residues. V was cut by 0 bases and J by 0 bases, with 9 bases left in between. CDR1 is MNHEY and CDR2 is SVGAGI in the germline V gene. CDR3 bases: TGTGCCAGCAGTTACTCATACAGGAGCTCCTACGAGCAGTACTTC. Amino acid sequence: CASSYSYRSSYEQYF.

This rearrangement joins TRBV6-6 to TRBJ1-2, with 9 nucleotides matching TRBD1. Germline V gene sequence: CDR1 MNHNY, CDR2 SVGAGI (reference sequence). V shed 2 bases and J 3 bases; nucleotides not matched to a gene: 7. The CDR3 runs 16 residues. CDR3 sequence (DNA): TGTGCCAGCAGTTACCGGACAGGGGCGATAGACTATGGCTACACCTTC. This translates into CASSYRTGAIDYGYTF.

The V call is TRBV6-4, the J call TRBJ2-3; weak D call: TRBD1 (6 bases). The CDR3 extends over 19 amino acids. Trimming took 2 bases from V and 2 from J, leaving 23 bases between them. Germline V gene sequence: CDR1 MRHNA, CDR2 SNTAGT. The CDR3, as DNA: TGTGCCAGCAGTGACCCCTTTTTTTCCAGGGGCAAATCCACAGATACGCAGTATTTT. It encodes CASSDPFFSRGKSTDTQYF.

This clone has just one count. The rearrangement joins TRBV27 to TRBJ1-5; no firm D call. The CDR3 runs 13 residues. Germline assignment: CDR1 MNHEY and CDR2 SMNVEV (reference sequence). Deletions cut 3 bases from V and 7 bases from J, with 10 bases between. DNA of the CDR3: TGTGCCAGCAGTTTTAGCGTTCGGCAGCCCCAGCATTTT. This gives the protein CASSFSVRQPQHF.

The V and J genes are TRBV5-1 and TRBJ1-3; 10 nucleotides line up with TRBD1. The CDR3 is 15 amino acids. Germline lookup yields CDR1 SGHRS and CDR2 YFSETQ. The ends lost 1 base at V and 7 bases at J; junction bases unmatched: 5. The DNA for the CDR3 is TGCGCCAGCAGCTTGCCGGGACAGGGGATGAACACCATATATTTT. This gives the protein CASSLPGQGMNTIYF.

This chain links TRBV27 with TRBJ1-1; D gene ambiguous. The V gene lost 5 bases and the J gene lost 0 bases, with 16 bases spanning the gap. The CDR3 has 16 residues. From germline, CDR1 is MNHEY and CDR2 SMNVEV (reference sequence). The CDR3 nucleotides are TGTGCCAGCAGTGCGCGGACGGGAGAATTGAACACTGAAGCTTTCTTT. Translating it yields CASSARTGELNTEAFF.

The chain links TRBV9 to TRBJ2-6; 12 nucleotides align to TRBD1. V shed 1 base, J shed 2 bases, and the junction held 10 bases outside the gene matches. Per the germline V gene, CDR1 is SGDLS and CDR2 is YYNGEE. The CDR3 consists of 20 residues. The CDR3 DNA is TGTGCCAGCAGCGTACACCCCGGGACAGGGGGCTCAGCTGGGGCCAACGTCCTGACTTTC. Translating it yields CASSVHPGTGGSAGANVLTF.

The chain recombines TRBV19 with TRBJ1-1, with D unclear. The V and J ends lost 5 bases and 1 base respectively, with 14 bases between them. Germline assignment: CDR1 LNHDA and CDR2 SQIVND (reference sequence). The CDR3 is 15 amino acids. The CDR3 bases are TGTGCCAGTAGTTTCTACCTACCCGGGAACACTGAAGCTTTCTTT. Translating gives CASSFYLPGNTEAFF.